What follows are 5 T cell receptor beta chains derived from one specimen sequenced in a study of T cells after yellow fever vaccination. TCRdb reanalysed the 5' RACE reads using MiXCR and keeps one entry per CDR3 protein. The sample contains approximately 110,000 distinct CDR3 sequences, 6% to 8% of which appear only once. The sequencing used CD4+ T cells sorted from PBMCs, collected approximately 11 days after the first yellow fever vaccination. Receptors originate from a young man who received the YFV17D yellow fever vaccine.

This clonotype was observed at least ten times. The J gene is TRBJ1-6, the V gene TRBV6-5; unclear D gene. V lost 2 bases, J lost 8 bases, and 7 bases lay in between. This CDR3 spans 13 amino acids. In germline, CDR1 is MNHEY, CDR2 SVGAGI. DNA of the CDR3: TGTGCCAGCAGTTACGAAGGGTATTCACCCCTCCACTTT. Amino acid sequence: CASSYEGYSPLHF.

This clonotype was counted many times. The CDR3 DNA follows: TGTGCCAGCGGGTCGGGACTAGCGGGGTACAATGAGCAGTTCTTC. Translated: CASGSGLAGYNEQFF. The rearrangement links TRBV11-2 to TRBJ2-1; the match to TRBD2 covers 13 bases. The junction had 5 bases not matched to a gene; V was cut back by 8 bases and J by 4 bases. This CDR3 is built from 15 residues. CDR1 and CDR2 (germline): SGHAT, FQNNGV.

This sequence joins TRBV7-2 and TRBJ2-7; D possibly corresponds to TRBD1 (6 bases). V lost 5 bases and J 2 bases, leaving 16 bases between the germline ends. The CDR3 runs to 15 residues. Germline V gene data show CDR1 as SGHTA and CDR2 as FQGNSA. The CDR3 here is CASSLETGQTYEQYF. In nucleotides, the CDR3 is TGTGCCAGCAGCCTAGAGACCGGACAGACCTACGAGCAGTACTTC. Full variable domain (missing parts from reference TRBV7-2 and TRBJ2-7): GAGVSQSPSNKVTEKGKDVELRCDPISGHTALYWYRQSLGQGLEFLIYFQGNSAPDKSGLPSDRFSAERTGGSVSTLTIQRTQQEDSAVYLCASSLETGQTYEQYFGPGTRLTVT.

There are many counts of this clonotype. The chain employs TRBV20-1 and TRBJ2-2; TRBD1 or TRBD2 may be the D gene (6 bases each). V dropped 0 bases and J dropped 3 bases, with 11 bases sitting between them. This CDR3 comprises 15 residues. The germline V gene encodes CDR1 DFQATT and CDR2 SNEGSKA (reference sequence). The CDR3 nucleotides are TGCAGTGCTAGAGATTGGAGGGGGGACACCGGGGAGCTGTTTTTT. This encodes CSARDWRGDTGELFF.

Points on this clonotype: With a much larger clone just one base away, this may be a read error. This sequence joins TRBV12-3 or TRBV12-4 and TRBJ1-6; 10 bases line up with TRBD1. V lost 5 bases to trimming and J lost 10 bases; unmatched junction nucleotides: 8. This CDR3 has 15 amino acids. CDR3 sequence: CASSRGQGRKSPLHF. CDR3 nucleotide sequence: TGTGCCAGCAGTAGGGGACAGGGGAGGAAGTCACCCCTCCACTTT.